Listed below are T cell receptor beta chains from one sample, sequenced in a study of graft-versus-host responses after intestinal transplantation. Only in-frame clones appear in the TCRdb table, and some are missing; sequencing was by immunoSEQ multiplex PCR. The sample consists of 9,900 or so clones, more than 25% of them appearing once. The source material was alloreactive CD8+ T cells from a mixed lymphocyte reaction culture, sampled before intestinal transplant. The receptor source for this set is a human patient who received an intestinal transplant. Each CDR3 is given with its conserved first and last residue. A D gene is named only where the DNA matches it firmly. Clone size is shown for a subset of rows, as once, few, many or a class of expanded clone.

D: TRBD2; V: TRBV7-3; J: TRBJ2-5; length: 15; size: NA; CDR3: CASSLTSGDQETQYF; DNA: TGTGCCAGCAGCTTAACCAGCGGGGACCAAGAGACCCAGTACTTC
D: NA; V: TRBV12-5; J: TRBJ2-7; length: 15; size: medium-sized; CDR3: CASGPTWTEGYEQYF; DNA: TGTGCTAGTGGCCCGACTTGGACGGAGGGCTACGAGCAGTACTTC
D: TRBD1; V: TRBV6-1; J: TRBJ1-1; length: 14; size: NA; CDR3: CASNQQGGAVEAFF; DNA: TGTGCCAGCAACCAACAGGGGGGGGCTGTTGAAGCTTTCTTT
D: TRBD2; V: TRBV9; J: TRBJ2-2; length: 19; size: NA; CDR3: CASSAPRSGGAANTGELFF; DNA: TGTGCCAGCAGCGCACCACGTAGCGGGGGGGCTGCGAACACCGGGGAGCTGTTTTTT
D: TRBD1; V: TRBV4-1; J: TRBJ2-7; length: 16; size: medium-sized; CDR3: CASSLPRTGEFYEQYF; DNA: TGCGCCAGCAGCCTACCTAGGACAGGGGAGTTCTACGAGCAGTACTTC
D: NA; V: TRBV9; J: TRBJ1-1; length: 14; size: NA; CDR3: CASSPLGSNTEAFF; DNA: TGTGCCAGCAGCCCCTTAGGTAGCAACACTGAAGCTTTCTTT
D: NA; V: TRBV20-1; J: TRBJ2-5; length: 11; size: NA; CDR3: CSARDFGEQYF; DNA: TGCAGTGCTAGAGATTTCGGTGAACAGTACTTC
D: TRBD2; V: TRBV7-9; J: TRBJ2-7; length: 13; size: medium-sized; CDR3: CASSSGLAYEQYF; DNA: TGTGCCAGCAGCTCCGGACTAGCCTACGAGCAGTACTTC
D: NA; V: TRBV7-9; J: TRBJ1-1; length: 16; size: NA; CDR3: CASSLNQGGGNTEAFF; DNA: TGTGCCAGCAGCTTAAACCAGGGAGGGGGAAACACTGAAGCTTTCTTT
D: TRBD2; V: TRBV5-1; J: TRBJ2-1; length: 17; size: NA; CDR3: CASSLTPGLVTYNEQFF; DNA: TGCGCCAGCAGCTTAACGCCGGGACTAGTTACCTACAATGAGCAGTTCTTC
D: NA; V: TRBV27; J: TRBJ2-7; length: 14; size: NA; CDR3: CASSLQGIGYEQYF; DNA: TGTGCCAGCAGTTTACAGGGCATTGGGTACGAGCAGTACTTC
D: TRBD1; V: TRBV7-3; J: TRBJ1-2; length: 13; size: NA; CDR3: CASSRTGNDGYTF; DNA: TGTGCCAGCAGCAGGACAGGGAATGATGGCTACACCTTC
D: NA; V: TRBV7-8; J: TRBJ1-1; length: 14; size: NA; CDR3: CASSPSVGNTEAFF; DNA: TGTGCCAGCAGCCCCTCTGTGGGCAATACTGAAGCTTTCTTT
D: TRBD1; V: TRBV11-3; J: TRBJ2-7; length: 14; size: few; CDR3: CASSPPGQGNEQYF; DNA: TGTGCCAGCAGCCCCCCGGGACAGGGAAACGAGCAGTACTTC
D: NA; V: TRBV13; J: TRBJ1-2; length: 15; size: NA; CDR3: CASSLGLGQSYGYTF; DNA: TGTGCCAGCAGCTTAGGCCTGGGGCAGAGCTATGGCTACACCTTC
D: TRBD2; V: TRBV7-8; J: TRBJ2-3; length: 15; size: few; CDR3: CASSYLAGALLLQYF; DNA: TGTGCCAGCAGCTATTTAGCGGGGGCCCTCCTCCTGCAGTATTTT
D: TRBD1; V: TRBV6-1; J: TRBJ1-1; length: 13; size: few; CDR3: CASRLQGGDEAFF; DNA: TGTGCCAGCAGATTACAGGGGGGGGATGAAGCTTTCTTT
D: TRBD1; V: TRBV2; J: TRBJ1-6; length: 14; size: NA; CDR3: CASTTDRGHSPLHF; DNA: TGTGCCAGCACCACGGACAGGGGCCATTCACCCCTCCACTTT
D: TRBD2; V: TRBV19; J: TRBJ2-1; length: 14; size: NA; CDR3: CASSPGGAYNEQFF; DNA: TGTGCCAGCTCCCCCGGGGGGGCCTACAATGAGCAGTTCTTC
D: NA; V: TRBV7-9; J: TRBJ1-3; length: 18; size: few; CDR3: CASSPPLARYSSGNTIYF; DNA: TGTGCCAGCAGCCCACCCTTGGCCCGCTACAGCTCTGGAAACACCATATATTTT
D: NA; V: TRBV6-5; J: TRBJ2-2; length: 15; size: few; CDR3: CASSYPLSNTGELFF; DNA: TGTGCCAGCAGTTACCCCCTCTCGAACACCGGGGAGCTGTTTTTT
D: TRBD1; V: TRBV25-1; J: TRBJ2-7; length: 13; size: NA; CDR3: CATEGDRNYEQYF; DNA: TGTGCCACCGAAGGGGACAGAAACTACGAGCAGTACTTC
D: NA; V: TRBV4-2; J: TRBJ1-1; length: 13; size: medium-sized; CDR3: CASRPQGNTEAFF; DNA: TGTGCCAGCAGGCCTCAGGGGAACACTGAAGCTTTCTTT
D: NA; V: TRBV29-1; J: TRBJ2-7; length: 13; size: NA; CDR3: CSASGSYSYEQYF; DNA: TGCAGCGCTAGTGGCAGTTACTCCTACGAGCAGTACTTC
D: TRBD1; V: TRBV5-1; J: TRBJ1-6; length: 16; size: medium-sized; CDR3: CASSLAYVTGNSPLHF; DNA: TGCGCCAGCAGCTTGGCCTATGTGACAGGGAATTCACCCCTCCACTTT
D: NA; V: TRBV19; J: TRBJ1-1; length: 13; size: NA; CDR3: CASSISRNTEAFF; DNA: TGTGCCAGTAGTATTAGCAGAAACACTGAAGCTTTCTTT
D: NA; V: TRBV9; J: TRBJ1-3; length: 14; size: NA; CDR3: CASSVGEAGNTIYF; DNA: TGTGCCAGCAGCGTAGGGGAGGCTGGAAACACCATATATTTT
D: NA; V: TRBV6-5; J: TRBJ2-2; length: 14; size: NA; CDR3: CATTPGVLTGELFF; DNA: TGCGCCACGACTCCAGGGGTGCTGACGGGGGAGCTGTTTTTT